These T cell receptor beta chains were read from a single sample in a study of T cells in Graves' hyperthyroidism and ophthalmopathy. TCRdb called the multiplex PCR reads again in MiXCR, with one record for every CDR3 protein. Of over 250,000 distinct CDR3 sequences in the sample, 20% to 30% were seen once. Sequences were obtained from blood. The receptors originated from a man in his forties with Graves' hyperthyroidism that later progressed to Graves' ophthalmopathy. CDR3s include the opening cysteine and the closing phenylalanine or tryptophan. Each record gives: CDR3 protein, CDR3 DNA, D gene, clone size, J gene, V gene. D genes are given only for firm matches. The size field is filled for only some rows; it gives once, few, many or a size class.

CASTPRGSVGETQYF | TGTGCCAGCACACCTAGAGGGAGTGTTGGGGAGACCCAGTACTTC | - | many | TRBJ2-5 | TRBV12-3/TRBV12-4
CASSSSRGTASYEQYF | TGTGCCAGCAGCTCGTCCCGAGGGACAGCCTCATACGAGCAGTACTTC | TRBD1 | many | TRBJ2-7 | TRBV7-8
CASRPGLPAPYEQYF | TGTGCCAGCCGGCCCGGACTTCCCGCACCCTACGAGCAGTACTTC | - | many | TRBJ2-7 | TRBV11-2
CASSSVAGGETQYF | TGTGCCAGCAGCTCGGTAGCGGGAGGGGAGACCCAGTACTTC | TRBD2 | few | TRBJ2-5 | TRBV7-2
CAVRDREGSEAFF | TGTGCCGTACGGGACAGGGAAGGTTCTGAAGCTTTCTTT | TRBD1 | many | TRBJ1-1 | TRBV10-3
CSVAQGGMNTEAFF | TGCAGCGTTGCACAGGGGGGGATGAACACTGAAGCTTTCTTT | TRBD1 | few | TRBJ1-1 | TRBV29-1
CASSEEGLPTGELFF | TGTGCCAGCAGTGAAGAGGGCTTGCCCACCGGGGAGCTGTTTTTT | - | many | TRBJ2-2 | TRBV2
CADRRAGGDTETQYF | TGTGCCGACCGGCGGGCGGGGGGGGATACGGAGACCCAGTACTTC | TRBD2 | - | TRBJ2-5 | TRBV12-3/TRBV12-4
CASSLIEDGELFF | TGTGCCAGCAGTTTAATAGAGGATGGGGAGCTGTTTTTT | - | - | TRBJ2-2 | TRBV27
CASKLAGAPYFTGELFF | TGTGCCAGCAAACTAGCGGGAGCGCCCTATTTTACCGGGGAGCTGTTTTTT | TRBD2 | many | TRBJ2-2 | TRBV6-4
CSARQTYEQYF | TGCAGTGCTAGACAAACCTACGAGCAGTACTTC | - | many | TRBJ2-7 | TRBV20-1
CASSSHDTGELFF | TGTGCCAGCAGCTCCCACGATACCGGGGAGCTGTTTTTT | - | many | TRBJ2-2 | TRBV12-3/TRBV12-4
CASRKIPGTKNIQYF | TGTGCCAGCAGAAAGATACCGGGGACCAAAAACATTCAGTACTTC | - | many | TRBJ2-4 | TRBV5-4
CASSLAGKTYEQYF | TGTGCCAGCAGCCTTGCGGGCAAAACCTACGAGCAGTACTTC | - | many | TRBJ2-7 | TRBV12-3/TRBV12-4
CATSGPGGTEAFF | TGTGCCACCAGTGGTCCGGGGGGCACTGAAGCTTTCTTT | - | many | TRBJ1-1 | TRBV24-1
CSARVPGLAGDGETQYF | TGCAGTGCTAGGGTCCCGGGACTAGCGGGAGATGGGGAGACCCAGTACTTC | TRBD2 | few | TRBJ2-5 | TRBV20-1
CASSSQGAFAEAFF | TGTGCCAGCAGCTCACAGGGGGCTTTCGCTGAAGCTTTCTTT | TRBD1 | many | TRBJ1-1 | TRBV7-2
CASSQDSTGNQPQHF | TGTGCCAGCAGCCAAGATTCGACAGGGAATCAGCCCCAGCATTTT | TRBD1 | - | TRBJ1-5 | TRBV3-1
CASSDGTGVSPLHF | TGTGCCAGCAGTGACGGGACAGGGGTCTCACCCCTCCACTTT | TRBD1 | - | TRBJ1-6 | TRBV2
CASSEDLAGPYEQYF | TGTGCCAGCAGTGAAGACCTAGCGGGACCCTACGAGCAGTACTTC | TRBD2 | - | TRBJ2-7 | TRBV6-1
CASRTTNYGYTF | TGTGCCAGCAGGACAACTAACTATGGCTACACCTTC | - | many | TRBJ1-2 | TRBV28
CASSTGNLGTEAFF | TGTGCCAGCAGTACAGGGAATTTGGGCACTGAAGCTTTCTTT | - | many | TRBJ1-1 | TRBV27
CASSLATGSWYEQYF | TGTGCCAGCAGCTTAGCTACAGGGAGTTGGTACGAGCAGTACTTC | - | many | TRBJ2-7 | TRBV7-8
CSATDPKSSYEQYF | TGCAGTGCCACCGACCCCAAGAGCTCCTACGAGCAGTACTTC | - | many | TRBJ2-7 | TRBV20-1
CASSLPGIQETQYF | TGTGCCAGCAGCTTGCCCGGCATCCAAGAGACCCAGTACTTC | - | many | TRBJ2-5 | TRBV5-5
CASSPGSGRKTQYF | TGTGCCAGCAGTCCAGGGAGCGGGAGGAAGACCCAGTACTTC | TRBD2 | few | TRBJ2-5 | TRBV28
CASSGRAGGRNTGELFF | TGTGCCAGCAGCGGCAGGGCGGGAGGGAGAAACACCGGGGAGCTGTTTTTT | TRBD2 | many | TRBJ2-2 | TRBV11-1
CASSQEGQGQETQYF | TGTGCCAGCAGCCAAGAGGGACAGGGACAAGAGACCCAGTACTTC | TRBD1 | many | TRBJ2-5 | TRBV4-2
CSAPNEGFGEQYF | TGCAGTGCTCCGAACGAGGGGTTCGGCGAGCAGTACTTC | - | many | TRBJ2-7 | TRBV20-1
CSARDPVNTEAFF | TGCAGTGCTAGAGATCCGGTGAACACTGAAGCTTTCTTT | - | many | TRBJ1-1 | TRBV20-1
CASSNSGTGGTEAFF | TGTGCCAGCAGCAACTCCGGGACAGGGGGCACTGAAGCTTTCTTT | TRBD1 | many | TRBJ1-1 | TRBV11-2
CASSLGPGYEQYF | TGTGCCAGCAGTTTGGGACCTGGCTACGAGCAGTACTTC | - | many | TRBJ2-7 | TRBV12-3/TRBV12-4
CASSRQDNQPQHF | TGTGCCAGCAGTAGACAGGATAATCAGCCCCAGCATTTT | - | many | TRBJ1-5 | TRBV12-3/TRBV12-4
CASSSAGEDEQYF | TGCGCCAGCAGTTCAGCGGGAGAGGACGAGCAGTACTTC | TRBD2 | many | TRBJ2-7 | TRBV10-2
CSAATRTKNIQYF | TGCAGTGCCGCAACAAGGACCAAAAACATTCAGTACTTC | - | many | TRBJ2-4 | TRBV20-1
CASTPFRGTQYF | TGTGCCAGCACCCCCTTTCGTGGGACCCAGTACTTC | - | many | TRBJ2-5 | TRBV6-1
CASSQGWDSRETQYF | TGCGCCAGCAGCCAAGGATGGGACAGCCGGGAGACCCAGTACTTC | TRBD1 | many | TRBJ2-5 | TRBV4-1
CAISERTGRNQPQHF | TGTGCCATCAGTGAGAGGACAGGGCGAAATCAGCCCCAGCATTTT | TRBD1 | many | TRBJ1-5 | TRBV10-3
CASSPEGQLGNTIYF | TGTGCCAGCAGCCCGGAGGGACAGCTAGGAAACACCATATATTTT | TRBD1 | few | TRBJ1-3 | TRBV12-3/TRBV12-4
CASIGELWAANTGELFF | TGTGCCAGCATCGGAGAGCTTTGGGCAGCGAACACCGGGGAGCTGTTTTTT | - | - | TRBJ2-2 | TRBV11-2